Below are 19 T cell receptor beta chains sequenced from a single sample in a study of blood T cell repertoires in COVID-19. Assay: immunoSEQ multiplex PCR; the TCRdb copy retains only in-frame clones and omits some. Of more than 150,000 clones listed, 85% to 90% are singletons. Source material: peripheral blood. Receptor source: a woman aged 40 to 50 with acute or convalescent COVID-19.

CDR3: CASSQGDSVNTEAFF. The DNA of the CDR3 is TGCGCCAGCAGCCAAGGGGACAGCGTGAACACTGAAGCTTTCTTT. V and J are TRBV4-1 and TRBJ1-1, with 7 bases matching TRBD1. CDR1 MGHRA and CDR2 YSYEKL come from the germline V gene. Germline trimming cut 1 base from V and 0 bases from J; bases unmatched to any gene: 2. This CDR3 spans 15 amino acids.

The V call is TRBV2, the J call TRBJ2-1; TRBD2 aligns across 8 bases. Germline-derived CDR1 and CDR2 are SNHLY and FYNNEI. CDR3 size: 14 residues. Unmatched junction bases numbered 7, after V lost 6 bases and J lost 6 bases. The CDR3 protein is CASSPPGTSNEQFF. The CDR3, as DNA: TGTGCCAGCAGCCCCCCTGGGACTAGCAATGAGCAGTTCTTC.

This clone was detected only once. The rearrangement links TRBV5-6 to TRBJ1-6; D might be TRBD1 (5 bases). CDR1 is SGHDT and CDR2 is YYEEEE in the germline V gene. Trimming shortened V by 5 bases and J by 1 base, and 10 bases separated the two germline ends. The CDR3 is made up of 15 amino acids. CDR3 in DNA: TGTGCCAGCAGAAGGGACTTGTCCTATAATTCACCCCTCCACTTT. Residues: CASRRDLSYNSPLHF.

This rearrangement joins TRBV7-9 to TRBJ2-5; TRBD2 is a possible D gene (5 bases). V was pared by 5 bases and J by 4 bases, with 14 bases between. Germline CDR1 SEHNR, CDR2 FQNEAQ (reference sequence). This CDR3 region has 14 residues. This CDR3 is CASSLGLTGETQYF. The CDR3 DNA follows: TGTGCCAGCAGCCTTGGACTGACCGGAGAGACCCAGTACTTC.

The chain joins TRBV29-1 to TRBJ2-7, with D possibly TRBD1 on 5 matching bases. The CDR3 totals 16 residues. V was pared by 2 bases and J by 5 bases, with 22 bases between. Germline CDR1 SQVTM, CDR2 ANQGSEA. The CDR3 spells CSVERFSEGAWDEQYF. CDR3 in DNA: TGCAGCGTTGAAAGGTTTTCGGAAGGGGCTTGGGACGAGCAGTACTTC.

The chain recombines TRBV7-2 with TRBJ2-7; 7 bases fit TRBD1. Looked up from germline, CDR1 is SGHTA and CDR2 is FQGNSA. J was trimmed by 2 bases and V by 1 base; bases with no gene match: 2. The CDR3 runs to 14 residues. The CDR3 is CASSLGGGPYEQYF. The CDR3 DNA follows: TGTGCCAGCAGCTTAGGAGGGGGCCCCTACGAGCAGTACTTC.

V usage is TRBV9 and J usage is TRBJ1-1, with D possibly TRBD1 on 6 matching bases. V lost 0 bases and J 4 bases, leaving 16 bases between the germline ends. The CDR3 length is 16 residues. Germline assignment: CDR1 SGDLS and CDR2 YYNGEE. CDR3 amino acids: CASSVEARQAVTEAFF. In DNA form, the CDR3 reads TGTGCCAGCAGCGTAGAGGCTAGACAGGCGGTCACTGAAGCTTTCTTT.

The chain has TRBV4-2 and TRBJ1-5; 7 bases are a match to TRBD1. The V segment lost 0 bases and the J segment 5 bases; nucleotides outside the gene matches: 4. In germline, CDR1 is LGHNA, CDR2 YNFKEQ. There are 15 residues in the CDR3. The CDR3: CASSQDGQEDQPQHF. CDR3 coding DNA: TGTGCCAGCAGCCAAGATGGACAGGAGGATCAGCCCCAGCATTTT.

V usage is TRBV6-6 and J usage is TRBJ1-4; TRBD1 agrees at 11 bases. The CDR3 spans 16 residues. J gave up 7 bases and V 2 bases, and 6 bases lay outside the gene matches. Germline V gene sequence: CDR1 MNHNY, CDR2 SVGAGI (reference sequence). The DNA of the CDR3 is TGTGCCAGCAGTTACACCGGACAGGGGGCGGGTGAAAAACTGTTTTTT. Its protein product is CASSYTGQGAGEKLFF.

The V call is TRBV19, the J call TRBJ2-2, with 8 bases fitting TRBD1. The V gene end was trimmed by 4 bases and the J gene end by 3 bases; junction bases not matched to a gene: 7. The CDR3 is 16 residues long. Germline values: CDR1 LNHDA, CDR2 SQIVND (reference sequence). CDR3 bases: TGTGCCAGTAGTACCCGGGACAGGACGCACACCGGGGAGCTGTTTTTT. Translated, it gives CASSTRDRTHTGELFF.

The chain is built from TRBV7-3 and TRBJ1-1; 10 nucleotides agree with TRBD1. J lost 11 bases, V lost 5 bases, and 11 bases had no gene match. CDR3 size: 14 residues. Looked up from germline, CDR1 is SGHTA and CDR2 is FQGTGA. CDR3 DNA: TGTGCCAGCAGCCCACTAGGACAGGGGGAATTTGCTTTCTTT. This translates into CASSPLGQGEFAFF.

The chain uses TRBV24-1 and TRBJ2-4; TRBD1 is a possible D gene (6 bases). The CDR3 loop spans 11 amino acids. CDR1 KGHDR and CDR2 SFDVKD come from the germline V gene. V lost 3 bases and J 13 bases, leaving 9 bases between the germline ends. Written as DNA, the CDR3 is TGTGCCACCAGTGATGGGACAAAGCAGTACTTC. This gives the protein CATSDGTKQYF.

V and J are TRBV30 and TRBJ2-1, with 8 bases aligning to TRBD2. Germline values: CDR1 GTSNPN, CDR2 SVGIG (reference sequence). V was pared by 1 base and J by 8 bases, with 10 bases of the junction left unmatched. The CDR3 loop spans 15 amino acids. CDR3 sequence: CAWSDAQRERYEQFF. The CDR3 DNA reads TGTGCCTGGAGTGATGCCCAGCGGGAGAGGTATGAGCAGTTCTTC.

Here the CDR3 DNA reads TGTGCCACCAGCCAGCCGGGACAGGCCTACGAGCAGTACTTC. It encodes CATSQPGQAYEQYF. The chain joins TRBV15 to TRBJ2-7; 8 bases match TRBD1. The CDR3 covers 14 residues. Trimming cost V 5 bases and J 2 bases; bases outside gene matches: 5. Per germline, CDR1 LNHNV and CDR2 YYDKDF (reference sequence).

This rearrangement joins TRBV18 to TRBJ2-7, with TRBD2 as a possible D gene (5 bases). CDR1 and CDR2 from the germline V gene are KGHSH and LQKENI. Trimming took 2 bases from V and 2 from J, leaving 13 bases between them. The length of the CDR3 is 15 residues. The CDR3 loop reads CASSPGSFKAYEQYF. The CDR3 DNA is TGTGCCAGCTCACCAGGGAGCTTTAAGGCCTACGAGCAGTACTTC.

The chain employs TRBV27 and TRBJ1-5; D is perhaps TRBD1 (6 bases). This CDR3 region has 15 residues. Germline V gives CDR1 MNHEY, CDR2 SMNVEV (reference sequence). The V end lost 7 bases, the J end lost 3 bases, and 16 bases lay between the germline ends. The DNA of the CDR3 is TGTGCCAGCAAAAGAGGCAGGGGCGACAATCAGCCCCAGCATTTT. Encoded protein: CASKRGRGDNQPQHF.

This chain connects TRBV24-1 to TRBJ2-3; possibly TRBD1 for D (5 bases). V was cut by 9 bases and J by 0 bases, with 9 bases left in between. Germline assignment: CDR1 KGHDR and CDR2 SFDVKD. The CDR3 runs 13 residues. CDR3 bases: TGTGCCACCGGACACTCTAGCACAGATACGCAGTATTTT. Amino acids: CATGHSSTDTQYF.

Regarding this clone: Other nucleotide sequences from this sample produce the same CDR3. The rearrangement joins TRBV6-5 to TRBJ1-5; 7 bases are shared with TRBD1. From germline, CDR1 is MNHEY and CDR2 SVGAGI. V was pared by 7 bases and J by 2 bases, with 2 bases of the junction left unmatched. The length of the CDR3 is 13 residues. CDR3 nucleotide sequence: TGTGCCAGCACCGACAGGGGCAATCAGCCCCAGCATTTT. Protein: CASTDRGNQPQHF.

The chain is built from TRBV25-1 and TRBJ1-5; 7 bases line up with TRBD1. The CDR3 is 14 amino acids. The ends lost 4 bases at V and 6 bases at J; junction bases unmatched: 6. Looked up from germline, CDR1 is MGHDK and CDR2 is SYGVNS. CDR3 nucleotides: TGTGCCAGCAGTGCGGACAGGAATTCTCAGCCCCAGCATTTT. Translating gives CASSADRNSQPQHF.